This T cell receptor (beta chain) appears in the sequencing data of a study of blood T cell repertoires in COVID-19. Across the study: Sites across the United States, Italy and Spain contributed samples from acute and convalescent COVID-19.

Allocation to cohorts depended on clinical history reported by the participants. How the authors handled the data: The authors estimated nucleated cell counts from reference gene primer amplification. The repertoire was sequenced with immunoSEQ multiplex PCR; TCRdb's copy has only in-frame clones and lacks some. D and trimming come from the DNA, and the V and J calls and clone size come from that table. Among 200,000 to 250,000 clones listed, 65% to 90% were seen once. CDR3 size: 15 residues. CDR1 LGHDT and CDR2 YNNKEL come from the germline V gene (reference sequence). Trimming took 0 bases from V and 6 from J, leaving 9 bases between them. This clone was found a few times.

This chain uses TRBV3-1 (or the pseudogene TRBV3-2) with TRBJ1-6; maybe TRBD1 (6 bases). The source is a man aged 35 to 55 who had recovered from COVID-19. Sequenced: PBMCs or T cells enriched from blood (not recorded which). DNA for the CDR3: TGTGCCAGCAGCCAAGAGACAGGTTTTAATTCACCCCTCCACTTT. This translates into CASSQETGFNSPLHF.